Below are 27 T cell receptor beta chains sequenced from a single sample in a study of blood T cell repertoires in COVID-19. Assay: immunoSEQ multiplex PCR; the TCRdb copy retains only in-frame clones and omits some. Of about 310,000 clones detected, over 75% appear once; the ten largest clones hold approximately 7.8%. The sequenced material came from peripheral blood. The receptors come from a woman aged 45-60 years who had recovered from COVID-19.

The V gene is TRBV5-6, the J gene TRBJ1-6; D remains unclear. CDR1 and CDR2 from the germline V gene are SGHDT and YYEEEE. V was shortened by 0 bases and J by 7 bases, with 5 bases between the two germline ends. The CDR3 spans 13 residues. The CDR3 DNA sequence: TGTGCCAGCAGCTTGGAGCTCAATTCACCCCTCCACTTT. Its protein is CASSLELNSPLHF. Together with reference TRBV5-6 and TRBJ1-6, the CDR3 gives the full variable domain: DAGVTQSPTHLIKTRGQQVTLRCSPKSGHDTVSWYQQALGQGPQFIFQYYEEEERQRGNFPDRFSGHQFPNYSSELNVNALLLGDSALYLCASSLELNSPLHFGNGTRLTVT.

The chain uses TRBV27 and TRBJ1-5; 7 bases match TRBD1. The CDR3 runs to 15 residues. In germline, CDR1 is MNHEY, CDR2 SMNVEV (reference sequence). The V and J ends lost 11 bases and 2 bases, in that order; junction bases with no gene match: 12. CDR3 sequence (DNA): TGTGCCCCCGGATCCCGGGACAGTGGCAATCAGCCCCAGCATTTT. It encodes CAPGSRDSGNQPQHF.

The V and J genes are TRBV5-4 and TRBJ2-7, with 7 nucleotides matching TRBD1. The junction had 9 bases not matched to a gene; V was cut back by 4 bases and J by 2 bases. This CDR3 has 15 residues. Germline loops: CDR1 SGHNT, CDR2 YYREEE (reference sequence). CDR3 nucleotides: TGTGCCAGCAGCCCACAGGGGTCCAAAACCTACGAGCAGTACTTC. Its translation: CASSPQGSKTYEQYF.

Turning to this clone: One end of the junction does not line up with germline, which may come from a read error. This chain joins TRBV5-1 and TRBJ2-1; 7 bases are a match to TRBD2. This CDR3 comprises 15 residues. Per the germline V gene, CDR1 is SGHRS and CDR2 is YFSETQ. CDR3 sequence reads: CASSETSLSHNEQFF. The CDR3, as DNA: TGCGCCAGCAGCGAGACTAGCCTCTCCCACAATGAGCAGTTCTTC.

The chain joins TRBV5-6 to TRBJ1-2; 8 bases are a match to TRBD1. Trimming removed 3 bases from V and 6 bases from J; junction bases left unmatched: 10. The germline CDR1 and CDR2 sequences are SGHDT and YYEEEE. CDR3 length: 15 amino acids. The CDR3 protein is CASSSAGGMNHGYTF. The CDR3 coding sequence is TGTGCCAGCAGCTCGGCAGGGGGCATGAACCATGGCTACACCTTC.

Concerning this clone: This sample also contains other DNA sequences that code for the same CDR3. CDR3 in DNA: TGTGCCAGCAGTTTAGCAGGGGAGACCTACGAGCAGTACTTC. The encoded protein is CASSLAGETYEQYF. The chain joins TRBV28 to TRBJ2-7; tentative D call: TRBD1 (6 bases). The CDR3 totals 14 residues. V gave up 2 bases and J gave up 2 bases, with 10 bases separating them. The germline V gene has CDR1 MDHEN and CDR2 SYDVKM.

The chain is built from TRBV24-1 and TRBJ2-2; 7 bases map to TRBD1. Losses at the gene ends were 12 bases for V and 4 bases for J; bases not matched to a gene: 16. CDR1 is KGHDR and CDR2 is SFDVKD in the germline V gene. This CDR3 contains 16 residues. CDR3 nucleotides: TGTGCCGGTTCCCCGCGACAGGGCTTTTGCACCGGGGAGCTGTTTTTT. It encodes CAGSPRQGFCTGELFF.

The chain has TRBV19 and TRBJ2-1; 13 nucleotides agree with TRBD2. V was clipped by 7 bases and J by 8 bases; unmatched bases: 11. The CDR3 covers 16 residues. The germline gives CDR1 LNHDA, CDR2 SQIVND (reference sequence). As DNA, the CDR3 is TGTGCCAGTAATTCCCCCGGGACTAGCGGGAACTATGAGCAGTTCTTC. It is translated as CASNSPGTSGNYEQFF.

The chain has TRBV27 and TRBJ1-1; the D is unclear. Trimming removed 2 bases at V and 3 bases at J, with 10 bases between. Germline V gives CDR1 MNHEY, CDR2 SMNVEV (reference sequence). The CDR3 extends over 14 amino acids. The CDR3 DNA sequence: TGTGCCAGCAGTTTAAACGGGGAGGACACTGAAGCTTTCTTT. As protein: CASSLNGEDTEAFF.

As concerns this clone: Within the sample, other DNA sequences also encode this same CDR3. The genes are TRBV6-2 or TRBV6-3 and TRBJ1-1, with no clear D. Germline loops: CDR1 MNHEY, CDR2 SVGEGT. Trimming left V 2 bases short and J 4 bases short, with 5 bases between. The CDR3 spans 12 residues. Written as DNA, the CDR3 is TGTGCCAGCAGTTACGGCGGCACTGAAGCTTTCTTT. The encoded protein is CASSYGGTEAFF.

This rearrangement joins TRBV10-3 to TRBJ2-5, with 7 bases identical to TRBD2. V lost 0 bases to trimming and J lost 1 base; unmatched junction nucleotides: 5. This CDR3 is 16 amino acids long. Germline V gene data show CDR1 as ENHRY and CDR2 as SYGVKD. The CDR3 sequence is CAISESLAEPQETQYF. As DNA, the CDR3 is TGTGCCATCAGTGAGTCCCTAGCGGAACCCCAAGAGACCCAGTACTTC.

The V gene is TRBV30, the J gene TRBJ1-2; possibly TRBD1 for D (6 bases). This CDR3 region has 16 residues. Deletions cut 4 bases from V and 4 bases from J, with 22 bases between. The V gene's germline CDR1 is GTSNPN and CDR2 SVGIG (reference sequence). The CDR3 here is CAWIRSPPGVGYGYTF. The DNA for the CDR3 is TGTGCCTGGATCCGGAGTCCCCCAGGGGTTGGCTATGGCTACACCTTC. The whole variable domain, filled in from reference TRBV30 and TRBJ1-2, reads SQTIHQWPATLVQPVGSPLSLECTVEGTSNPNLYWYRQAAGRGLQLLFYSVGIGQISSEVPQNLSASRPQDRQFILSSKKLLLSDSGFYLCAWIRSPPGVGYGYTFGSGTRLTVV.

Notes on this clone: Other DNA sequences in the same sample also yield this CDR3. The chain links TRBV30 to TRBJ2-7; D unresolved. This CDR3 is built from 12 residues. Per germline, CDR1 GTSNPN and CDR2 SVGIG (reference sequence). V lost 0 bases and J lost 0, with 3 bases in between. CDR3 loop: CAWSVLSYEQYF. The CDR3 DNA follows: TGTGCCTGGAGTGTACTCTCCTACGAGCAGTACTTC.

V is TRBV27 and J is TRBJ2-2; perhaps TRBD1 as D (6 bases). The CDR3 loop spans 13 amino acids. Germline CDR1 is MNHEY and CDR2 is SMNVEV (reference sequence). V lost 5 bases to trimming and J lost 6 bases, with 10 bases between them. The CDR3 sequence is CASSPQGSGELFF. As DNA, the CDR3 is TGTGCCAGCAGTCCCCAGGGGTCCGGGGAGCTGTTTTTT.

The chain employs TRBV9 and TRBJ2-1; 9 bases map to TRBD2. The V segment lost 4 bases and the J segment 0 bases; nucleotides outside the gene matches: 2. This CDR3 is 15 amino acids long. In germline, CDR1 is SGDLS, CDR2 YYNGEE. CDR3 amino acids: CASSFSGSSYNEQFF. CDR3 coding DNA: TGTGCCAGCAGCTTTAGCGGGAGCTCCTACAATGAGCAGTTCTTC.

The genes are TRBV5-1 and TRBJ2-7; TRBD1 is a possible D gene (6 bases). The ends were cut back, 4 bases at V and 1 base at J, with 15 bases in the middle. The CDR3 is 15 residues long. CDR1 and CDR2 from the germline V gene are SGHRS and YFSETQ. CDR3 coding DNA: TGCGCCAGCAGCGCGGACAGATCGATATCCTACGAGCAGTACTTC. Its translation: CASSADRSISYEQYF.

The chain links TRBV29-1 to TRBJ1-4, with D possibly TRBD1 on 6 matching bases. V was pared by 4 bases and J by 8 bases, with 14 bases between. The CDR3 is 13 residues long. Germline V lookup: CDR1 SQVTM, CDR2 ANQGSEA. CDR3 nucleotides: TGCAGCGTTGCCCTACAGGGAGGGGAAAAACTGTTTTTT. It specifies CSVALQGGEKLFF.

The chain uses TRBV6-5 and TRBJ2-7; maybe TRBD1 (6 bases). With 5 bases removed from V and 5 bases from J, the gap between germline ends came to 13 bases. The CDR3 runs 13 residues. The germline V gene has CDR1 MNHEY and CDR2 SVGAGI. The CDR3 sequence is CASSNRAVNEQYF. In nucleotides, the CDR3 is TGTGCCAGCAGTAACAGGGCGGTGAACGAGCAGTACTTC.

The J gene is TRBJ1-1, the V gene TRBV28; D gene unclear. Germline CDR1 MDHEN, CDR2 SYDVKM. The ends were cut back, 2 bases at V and 4 bases at J, with 8 bases in the middle. This CDR3 contains 13 residues. CDR3 protein: CASSLDAVTEAFF. For the CDR3, the DNA is TGTGCCAGCAGTTTAGATGCGGTCACTGAAGCTTTCTTT.

The J gene is TRBJ2-7, the V gene TRBV29-1, with unresolved D. V was trimmed by 4 bases and J by 4 bases, leaving 11 bases between them. The CDR3 spans 12 residues. CDR1 and CDR2 (germline): SQVTM, ANQGSEA. DNA for the CDR3: TGCAGCGTTGGCGCTACCGATTACGAGCAGTACTTC. It translates to CSVGATDYEQYF.

The chain carries TRBV5-1 and TRBJ2-7; tentative D call: TRBD2 (5 bases). Germline V gene lookup returns CDR1 SGHRS and CDR2 YFSETQ. The V and J ends lost 4 bases and 0 bases respectively, with 20 bases between them. This CDR3 comprises 17 residues. CDR3 DNA: TGCGCCAGCAGCCTGCTGGTAAGGACTTTTAGCTCCTACGAGCAGTACTTC. Protein sequence: CASSLLVRTFSSYEQYF.

This clone was detected only once. The chain uses TRBV24-1 and TRBJ1-4, with 8 bases identical to TRBD1. This CDR3 has 15 residues. Germline-derived CDR1 and CDR2 are KGHDR and SFDVKD. The junction had 6 bases not matched to a gene; V was cut back by 3 bases and J by 7 bases. CDR3 nucleotides: TGTGCCACCAGTGATGTGACAGGGGACGGTGAAAAACTGTTTTTT. This encodes CATSDVTGDGEKLFF.

The J gene is TRBJ2-7, the V gene TRBV12-3 or TRBV12-4; the D gene is possibly TRBD2 (5 bases). Trimming shortened V by 3 bases and J by 6 bases, and 12 bases separated the two germline ends. This CDR3 comprises 13 residues. CDR3 residues: CASSLWGDGEQYF. Written as DNA, the CDR3 is TGTGCCAGCAGTTTGTGGGGAGATGGCGAGCAGTACTTC.

The DNA of the CDR3 is TGTGCCAGCAGTTGGGGACAGAGGGGAAACACCATATATTTT. Protein: CASSWGQRGNTIYF. This chain joins TRBV28 and TRBJ1-3; TRBD1 aligns across 7 bases. The CDR3 is 14 residues long. J was trimmed by 4 bases and V by 4 bases; bases with no gene match: 4. Germline V gene sequence: CDR1 MDHEN, CDR2 SYDVKM.

The rearrangement uses TRBV11-2 and TRBJ1-2; 7 positions agree with TRBD1. Losses at the gene ends were 10 bases for V and 5 bases for J; bases not matched to a gene: 13. Germline CDR1 is SGHAT and CDR2 is FQNNGV. The CDR3 length is 14 residues. In nucleotides, the CDR3 is TGTGCCACTCGCGGGTGGGACAGAGATTATGGCTACACCTTC. The encoded protein is CATRGWDRDYGYTF.

This rearrangement joins TRBV11-2 to TRBJ1-2; D gene unclear. The V end lost 0 bases, the J end lost 4 bases, and 6 bases lay between the germline ends. The CDR3 sequence is 13 residues long. In germline, CDR1 is SGHAT, CDR2 FQNNGV. For the CDR3, the DNA is TGTGCCAGCAGCTTAGATTCCCTCTATGGCTACACCTTC. Translated, it gives CASSLDSLYGYTF.

This chain joins TRBV6-2 or TRBV6-3 and TRBJ2-7; perhaps TRBD1 as D (5 bases). Trimming cost V 5 bases and J 0 bases, with 23 bases left between them. The CDR3 extends over 18 amino acids. Germline-derived CDR1 and CDR2 are MNHEY and SVGEGT. DNA of the CDR3: TGTGCCAGCAGTAAGGCCCTCAGGGTCTTTTCAAGCTCCTACGAGCAGTACTTC. It encodes CASSKALRVFSSSYEQYF.